The rows below give T cell receptor beta chains drawn from one sample of a study of T-cell memory formation after mild COVID-19. TCRdb re-called the 5' RACE reads with MiXCR, one entry per CDR3 protein. The table has 300,000 to 350,000 distinct CDR3 sequences, roughly an eighth seen once. The specimen was PBMCs or a T cell subset sorted from them (not recorded which). All receptors come from a man between 18 and 35 years old who had mild COVID-19 (a few samples of this study predate the infection). Cell type and time point are not known. CDR3s include the opening cysteine and the closing phenylalanine or tryptophan. The order of the fields is D gene, clone size, J gene, V gene, CDR3 protein, CDR3 DNA. D genes are given only for firm matches. A clone size is listed for some rows: how often the clone was seen (once, few, many), or a class if it is expanded.

>.|few|TRBJ1-1|TRBV28
CASSRQFNTEAFF
TGTGCCAGCAGCCGACAGTTCAACACTGAAGCTTTCTTT
>.|many|TRBJ2-7|TRBV7-2
CASSLVPESYEQYF
TGTGCCAGCAGCTTAGTCCCTGAATCCTACGAGCAGTACTTC
>.|.|TRBJ1-2|TRBV5-1
CASSLRSEGDGYTF
TGCGCCAGCAGCTTGAGGTCGGAAGGAGATGGCTACACCTTC
>TRBD1|.|TRBJ2-3|TRBV4-2
CASSQELAGGMADTQYF
TGTGCCAGCAGCCAAGAATTGGCAGGGGGCATGGCAGATACGCAGTATTTT
>TRBD1|.|TRBJ1-3|TRBV5-6
CASSLAGGEGNTIYF
TGTGCCAGCAGCTTGGCAGGGGGCGAAGGAAACACCATATATTTT
>.|.|TRBJ1-4|TRBV10-2
CASSESVPEKLFF
TGCGCCAGCAGTGAGTCGGTCCCCGAAAAACTGTTTTTT
>.|once|TRBJ1-3|TRBV6-1
CASCPGGVGNTIYF
TGTGCCAGCTGCCCGGGAGGGGTCGGAAACACCATATATTTT
>TRBD1|many|TRBJ2-3|TRBV14
CASSLGTGFNTDTQYF
TGTGCCAGCAGCCTTGGGACAGGATTCAACACAGATACGCAGTATTTT
>TRBD1|few|TRBJ1-1|TRBV11-1
CATNSGTGNTEAFF
TGTGCCACCAACTCCGGGACAGGGAACACTGAAGCTTTCTTT
>.|.|TRBJ1-2|TRBV5-6
CASSLVGRGTRRYTF
TGTGCCAGCAGCTTGGTCGGGCGGGGGACACGGCGCTACACCTTC
>.|.|TRBJ1-6|TRBV11-2
CASSPTRAGTGSPLHF
TGTGCCAGCAGCCCCACGAGGGCAGGGACTGGCTCACCCCTCCACTTT
>.|.|TRBJ1-2|TRBV7-9
CASSLKVGQNGYTF
TGTGCCAGCAGCTTAAAGGTCGGTCAAAATGGCTACACCTTC
>TRBD1|many|TRBJ1-6|TRBV7-8
CASRGDRESYNSPLHF
TGTGCCAGCAGGGGGGACAGGGAGTCCTATAATTCACCCCTCCACTTT
>TRBD1|many|TRBJ1-2|TRBV29-1
CSVSTRQGGGYTF
TGCAGCGTCTCGACCCGACAGGGAGGTGGCTACACCTTC
>.|few|TRBJ1-2|TRBV30
CAWSGTNRGYGYTF
TGTGCCTGGAGTGGTACGAACAGAGGCTATGGCTACACCTTC
>TRBD2|.|TRBJ2-3|TRBV29-1
CSVQKRGDQDTQYF
TGCAGCGTCCAAAAGCGGGGGGACCAAGATACGCAGTATTTT
>.|many|TRBJ1-1|TRBV7-8
CASSSTINTEAFF
TGTGCCAGCAGCTCTACGATCAACACTGAAGCTTTCTTT
>TRBD1|many|TRBJ1-5|TRBV4-1
CASSQAPAAQGARQPQHF
TGCGCCAGCAGCCAAGCCCCAGCCGCACAGGGGGCTCGGCAGCCCCAGCATTTT
>TRBD1|.|TRBJ1-2|TRBV4-1
CASSHFGQGKGYGYTF
TGCGCCAGCAGCCATTTCGGACAGGGGAAAGGCTATGGCTACACCTTC
>.|few|TRBJ2-7|TRBV5-1
CASSLPSGRSYEQYF
TGCGCCAGCAGCTTGCCCAGCGGACGCTCCTACGAGCAGTACTTC
>TRBD2|few|TRBJ2-3|TRBV18
CASSPERGARNTQYF
TGTGCCAGCTCACCCGAGCGGGGGGCCAGGAATACGCAGTATTTT
>.|few|TRBJ1-2|TRBV7-9
CASQPIVTGSIAGYTF
TGTGCCAGCCAGCCTATTGTCACAGGCTCTATTGCTGGCTACACCTTC
>.|.|TRBJ2-2|TRBV7-9
CVGTAANTGELFF
TGTGTCGGGACCGCCGCGAACACCGGGGAGCTGTTTTTT
>.|.|TRBJ1-2|TRBV7-9
CASSRLPNYGYTF
TGTGCCAGCAGCCGTCTCCCTAACTATGGCTACACCTTC
>.|few|TRBJ2-1|TRBV6-2/TRBV6-3
CASSFPSGARYNEQFF
TGTGCCAGCAGTTTCCCCTCGGGGGCAAGGTACAATGAGCAGTTCTTC
>.|.|TRBJ2-3|TRBV5-5
CASRRHSTDTQYF
TGTGCCAGCAGGAGGCATAGCACAGATACGCAGTATTTT
>.|few|TRBJ2-2|TRBV12-3/TRBV12-4
CASNVPGKYTGELFF
TGTGCCAGCAACGTACCGGGGAAATACACCGGGGAGCTGTTTTTT
>.|few|TRBJ2-3|TRBV6-5
CASSSLRALGPTDTQYF
TGTGCCAGCAGTTCCCTCCGGGCCTTAGGACCCACAGATACGCAGTATTTT
>.|many|TRBJ1-2|TRBV5-1
CASRPSVVDGYTF
TGCGCCAGCAGACCCAGTGTGGTGGATGGCTACACCTTC
>.|.|TRBJ2-2|TRBV5-5
CATSWGLNTGELFF
TGTGCCACCAGTTGGGGCTTGAACACCGGGGAGCTGTTTTTT
>.|few|TRBJ1-5|TRBV7-2
CASSFIGGQLNQPQHF
TGTGCCAGCAGCTTCATTGGGGGCCAACTCAATCAGCCCCAGCATTTT
>.|.|TRBJ1-1|TRBV15
CATSRDLGQAFF
TGTGCCACCAGCAGAGATCTAGGACAAGCTTTCTTT
>.|.|TRBJ2-5|TRBV20-1
CSARGFQETQYF
TGCAGTGCTAGAGGCTTCCAAGAGACCCAGTACTTC
>.|.|TRBJ1-2|TRBV25-1
CASSDGFYGYTF
TGTGCCAGCAGTGATGGGTTCTATGGCTACACCTTC
>TRBD1|few|TRBJ2-6|TRBV4-3
CASSPRTGLLGGANVLTF
TGCGCCAGCAGCCCGCGGACAGGGCTATTGGGTGGGGCCAACGTCCTGACTTTC
>TRBD1|few|TRBJ2-1|TRBV7-2
CASSLLRDRRYNEQFF
TGTGCCAGCAGTCTGCTCCGGGACAGGCGTTACAATGAGCAGTTCTTC
>.|few|TRBJ2-7|TRBV6-2/TRBV6-3
CASSYRRGAYEQYF
TGTGCCAGCAGTTACCGGCGGGGAGCCTACGAGCAGTACTTC
>.|many|TRBJ2-3|TRBV12-3/TRBV12-4
CASRAGHGTQYF
TGTGCCAGCAGGGCAGGGCACGGTACGCAGTATTTT
>TRBD1|.|TRBJ2-5|TRBV15
CATSRDRVRETQYF
TGTGCCACCAGCAGGGACAGGGTGCGCGAGACCCAGTACTTC
>.|few|TRBJ2-5|TRBV27
CASSFVKGETQYF
TGTGCCAGCAGTTTTGTGAAGGGAGAGACCCAGTACTTC
>.|few|TRBJ2-4|TRBV30
CAWSGGDGNIQYF
TGTGCCTGGAGTGGAGGGGACGGGAACATTCAGTACTTC
>.|.|TRBJ1-3|TRBV5-6
CASSRRDTIYF
TGTGCCAGCAGCCGCCGGGACACCATATATTTT
>TRBD1|few|TRBJ2-3|TRBV5-4
CASSSGQGVTDTQYF
TGTGCCAGCAGCTCCGGACAGGGTGTTACAGATACGCAGTATTTT
>TRBD1|many|TRBJ2-7|TRBV5-1
CASSWGQPYEQYF
TGCGCCAGCAGCTGGGGACAGCCCTACGAGCAGTACTTC
>.|.|TRBJ1-5|TRBV6-6
CATSLPFSGNQPQHF
TGTGCCACTTCGTTACCCTTTTCGGGCAATCAGCCCCAGCATTTT
>TRBD2|.|TRBJ2-5|TRBV20-1
CSARSGGLYQETQYF
TGCAGTGCGAGAAGCGGGGGGCTGTACCAAGAGACCCAGTACTTC
>.|.|TRBJ1-1|TRBV19
CATSLGPAAFF
TGTGCCACATCACTGGGGCCGGCCGCTTTCTTT
>.|.|TRBJ2-5|TRBV14
CASSQVEVGTQYF
TGTGCCAGCAGCCAAGTGGAGGTCGGGACCCAGTACTTC
>TRBD1|.|TRBJ2-3|TRBV12-3/TRBV12-4
CASSLAGQGSDTQYF
TGTGCCAGCAGTTTGGCGGGACAGGGGTCAGATACGCAGTATTTT
>TRBD1|few|TRBJ2-3|TRBV12-3/TRBV12-4
CASMGGQGLGPDTQYF
TGTGCCAGCATGGGGGGACAGGGATTAGGGCCAGATACGCAGTATTTT
>.|few|TRBJ2-5|TRBV6-4
CASSAHRSRETQYF
TGTGCCAGCAGCGCCCACAGGAGCCGGGAGACCCAGTACTTC
>.|few|TRBJ2-1|TRBV11-2
CASSSASAYNEQFF
TGTGCCAGCAGCTCGGCTAGCGCCTACAATGAGCAGTTCTTC
>TRBD1|few|TRBJ1-1|TRBV28
CASSPTTGMNTEAFF
TGTGCCAGCAGCCCTACGACAGGGATGAACACTGAAGCTTTCTTT
>TRBD1|few|TRBJ2-1|TRBV4-1
CASSQPGQGAGDGEQFF
TGCGCCAGCAGCCAGCCGGGACAGGGGGCGGGGGATGGTGAGCAGTTCTTC
>TRBD1|.|TRBJ2-7|TRBV9
CASSTRDRSLGEQYF
TGTGCCAGCAGCACGCGGGACAGGTCCTTAGGCGAGCAGTACTTC
>.|few|TRBJ1-1|TRBV29-1
CSVTRTTLTEAFF
TGCAGCGTTACACGGACGACACTGACTGAAGCTTTCTTT